The sample holds a few counts of the clone carrying this T cell receptor beta chain. Sequencing was performed with immunoSEQ multiplex PCR; in TCRdb, only in-frame clones are kept and a portion is missing. The table shows 150,000 to 200,000 clones, with about 68% occurring only once. V shed 3 bases and J shed 0 bases, with 12 bases lying between them. Germline V gene data show CDR1 as SNHLY and CDR2 as FYNNEI. The CDR3 is made up of 17 amino acids. This sample stems from a study of shared clonotypes between healthy human individuals. Overall study: Two women and three men aged 18 to 49 served as donors.

Subsets obtained from CD4+ cells comprised CD45RA+ naive and CD45RA-negative memory cells. The specimen was memory CD4+ T cells sorted from blood. Subset: CD45RA-negative fraction. The TCR originated in a man younger than 45 in good health. V is TRBV2 and J is TRBJ2-6, with D uncertain. In DNA, the CDR3 is TGTGCCAGCAGTGACCTGACTTCGTCCTCTGGGGCCAACGTCCTGACTTTC. This gives the protein CASSDLTSSSGANVLTF.